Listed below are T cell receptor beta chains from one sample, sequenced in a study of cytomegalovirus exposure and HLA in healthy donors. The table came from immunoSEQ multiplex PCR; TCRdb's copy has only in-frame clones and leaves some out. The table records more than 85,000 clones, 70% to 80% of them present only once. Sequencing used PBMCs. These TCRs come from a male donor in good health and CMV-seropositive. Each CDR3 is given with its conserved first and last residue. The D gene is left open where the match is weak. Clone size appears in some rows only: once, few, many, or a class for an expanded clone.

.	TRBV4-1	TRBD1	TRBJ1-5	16	CASSLAPDRGDQPQHF	TGCGCCAGCAGCCTCGCGCCGGACAGGGGGGATCAGCCCCAGCATTTT
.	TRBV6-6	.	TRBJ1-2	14	CASSYPDSINGYTF	TGTGCCAGCAGTTACCCAGACTCTATAAATGGCTACACCTTC
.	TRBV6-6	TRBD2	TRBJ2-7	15	CASSYRGSGDTQQYF	TGTGCCAGCAGTTACCGAGGTAGCGGGGATACGCAGCAGTACTTC
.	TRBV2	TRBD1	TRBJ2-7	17	CASYRDRGPRLSSEQYF	TGTGCCAGCTACCGGGACAGGGGCCCCAGACTCTCCTCCGAGCAGTACTTC
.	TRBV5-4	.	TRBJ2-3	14	CASSLYLSTDTQYF	TGTGCCAGCAGCTTATACTTAAGCACAGATACGCAGTATTTT
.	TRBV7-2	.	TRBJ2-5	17	CASSLAPEVERQETQYF	TGTGCCAGCAGCTTAGCTCCCGAGGTAGAGAGGCAAGAGACCCAGTACTTC
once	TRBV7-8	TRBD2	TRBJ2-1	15	CASSLGSSGANEQFF	TGTGCCAGCAGCTTAGGCTCTAGCGGGGCGAATGAGCAGTTCTTC
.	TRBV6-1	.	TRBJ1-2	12	CASSLRYYGYTF	TGTGCCAGCAGTTTACGGTATTATGGCTACACCTTC
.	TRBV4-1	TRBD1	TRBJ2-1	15	CASSRLQGVYNEQFF	TGCGCCAGCAGCCGCCTCCAGGGGGTCTACAATGAGCAGTTCTTC
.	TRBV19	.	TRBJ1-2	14	CASSRQGRNYGYTF	TGTGCCAGTAGTCGGCAGGGGCGAAACTATGGCTACACCTTC
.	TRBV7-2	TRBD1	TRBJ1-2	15	CASSPDRGRYYGYTF	TGTGCCAGCAGCCCTGACAGGGGGCGGTACTATGGCTACACCTTC
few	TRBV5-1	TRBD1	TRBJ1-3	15	CASSFRTGGGNTIYF	TGCGCCAGCAGCTTTAGGACAGGGGGTGGAAACACCATATATTTT
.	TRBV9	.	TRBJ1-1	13	CASSVGGRTEAFF	TGTGCCAGCAGCGTCGGGGGGAGGACTGAAGCTTTCTTT
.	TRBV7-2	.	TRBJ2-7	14	CASSLVGGSYEQYF	TGTGCCAGCAGCTTAGTTGGAGGGTCCTACGAGCAGTACTTC
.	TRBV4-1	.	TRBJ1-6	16	CASSHLLRDRNSPLHF	TGCGCCAGCAGCCACCTACTCAGGGATCGTAATTCACCCCTCCACTTT
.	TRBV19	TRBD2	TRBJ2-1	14	CATSSGGGSHEQFF	TGTGCCACGTCTAGCGGGGGGGGATCGCATGAGCAGTTCTTC
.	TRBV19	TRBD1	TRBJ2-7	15	CASSSRGQGPYEQYF	TGTGCCAGTAGCTCCCGAGGACAGGGGCCCTACGAGCAGTACTTC
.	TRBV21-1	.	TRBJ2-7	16	CASTTQDRGHSHEQYF	TGTGCCAGCACCACCCAGGACAGGGGGCATTCCCACGAGCAGTACTTC
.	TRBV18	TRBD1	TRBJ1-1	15	CASSPDRVRDTEAFF	TGTGCCAGCTCACCCGACAGGGTTAGGGACACTGAAGCTTTCTTT
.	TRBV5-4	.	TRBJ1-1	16	CASSLGLQGMNTEAFF	TGTGCCAGCAGCTTGGGTCTGCAGGGCATGAACACTGAAGCTTTCTTT
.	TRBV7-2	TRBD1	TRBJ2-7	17	CASSAGTGGRSINEQYF	TGTGCCAGCAGCGCCGGGACAGGGGGACGGTCTATCAACGAGCAGTACTTC
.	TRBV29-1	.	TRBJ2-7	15	CSVEDRDSPSYEQYF	TGCAGCGTTGAAGATCGAGACTCTCCTTCCTACGAGCAGTACTTC
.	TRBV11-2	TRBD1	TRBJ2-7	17	CASSPGQAPQRGTEQYF	TGTGCCAGCAGCCCGGGACAGGCACCACAAAGAGGGACCGAGCAGTACTTC
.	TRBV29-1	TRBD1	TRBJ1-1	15	CSVPPRGDRGFEAFF	TGCAGCGTTCCCCCCCGGGGGGACAGGGGGTTTGAAGCTTTCTTT
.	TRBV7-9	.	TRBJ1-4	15	CASSLPGGPNEKLFF	TGTGCCAGCAGCCTCCCGGGAGGTCCGAATGAAAAACTGTTTTTT
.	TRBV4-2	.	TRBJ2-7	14	CASSQYLEGDEQYF	TGTGCCAGCAGCCAATACCTTGAGGGGGACGAGCAGTACTTC